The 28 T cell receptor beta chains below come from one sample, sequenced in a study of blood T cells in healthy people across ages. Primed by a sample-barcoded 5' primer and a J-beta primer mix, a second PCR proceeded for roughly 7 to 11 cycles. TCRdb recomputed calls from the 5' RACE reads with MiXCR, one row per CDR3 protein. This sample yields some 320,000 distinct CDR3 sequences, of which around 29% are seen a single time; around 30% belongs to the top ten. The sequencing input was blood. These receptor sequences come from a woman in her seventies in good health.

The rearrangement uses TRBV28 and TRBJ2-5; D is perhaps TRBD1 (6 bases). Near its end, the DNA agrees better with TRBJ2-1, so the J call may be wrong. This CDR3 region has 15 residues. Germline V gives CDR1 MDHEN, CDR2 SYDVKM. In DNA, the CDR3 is TGTGCCAGCAGTTTTCCCCTTACTAGGGGGAATGAGCAGTTCTTC. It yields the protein CASSFPLTRGNEQFF.

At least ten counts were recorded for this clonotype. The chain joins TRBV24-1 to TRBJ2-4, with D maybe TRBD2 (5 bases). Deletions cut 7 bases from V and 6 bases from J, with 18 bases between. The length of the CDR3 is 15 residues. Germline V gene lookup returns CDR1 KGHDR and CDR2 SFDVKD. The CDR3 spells CATSEGDGYSNIQYF. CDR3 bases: TGTGCCACCAGCGAGGGTGATGGGTACTCAAACATTCAGTACTTC.

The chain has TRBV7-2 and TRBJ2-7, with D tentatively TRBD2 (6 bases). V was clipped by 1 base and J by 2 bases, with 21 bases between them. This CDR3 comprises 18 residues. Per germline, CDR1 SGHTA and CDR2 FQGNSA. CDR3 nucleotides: TGTGCCAGCAGCTTAGGAGGTGGCGGGAAGACTTTCGCCTACGAGCAGTACTTC. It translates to CASSLGGGGKTFAYEQYF.

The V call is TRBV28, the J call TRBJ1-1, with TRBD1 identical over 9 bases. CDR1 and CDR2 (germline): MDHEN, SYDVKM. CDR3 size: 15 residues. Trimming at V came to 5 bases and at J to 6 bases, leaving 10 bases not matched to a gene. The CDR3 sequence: CASSTGGYGLAEAFF. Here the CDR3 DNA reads TGTGCCAGCAGTACAGGGGGCTACGGTTTGGCTGAAGCTTTCTTT.

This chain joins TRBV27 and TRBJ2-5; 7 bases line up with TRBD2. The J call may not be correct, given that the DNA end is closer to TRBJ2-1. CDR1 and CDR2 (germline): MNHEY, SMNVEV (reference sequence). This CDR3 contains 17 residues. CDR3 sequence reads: CASYLRAGAPAYNEQFF. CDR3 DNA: TGTGCCTCTTACTTGAGGGCGGGAGCTCCGGCCTACAATGAGCAGTTCTTC.

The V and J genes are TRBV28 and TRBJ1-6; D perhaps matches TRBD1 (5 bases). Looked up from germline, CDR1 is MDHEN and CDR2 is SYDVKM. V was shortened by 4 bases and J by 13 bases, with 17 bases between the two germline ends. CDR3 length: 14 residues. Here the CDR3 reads CASSSQGTALPLHF. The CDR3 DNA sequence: TGTGCCAGCAGTTCCCAGGGCACGGCCCTGCCCCTCCACTTT.

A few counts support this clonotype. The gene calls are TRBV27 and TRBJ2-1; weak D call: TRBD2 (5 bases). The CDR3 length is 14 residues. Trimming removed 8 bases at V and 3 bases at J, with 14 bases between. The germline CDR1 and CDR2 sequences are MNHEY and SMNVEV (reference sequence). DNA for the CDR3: TGTGCCAGCGCCGCGGGTCCGGGCTACAATGAGCAGTTCTTC. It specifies CASAAGPGYNEQFF.

The DNA of the CDR3 is TGTGTCACCACCGGCGGAGCTCAAGAGACCCAGTACTTC. It yields the protein CVTTGGAQETQYF. V and J are TRBV6-5 and TRBJ2-5; no clear D gene. CDR3 length: 13 residues. From germline, CDR1 is MNHEY and CDR2 SVGAGI.

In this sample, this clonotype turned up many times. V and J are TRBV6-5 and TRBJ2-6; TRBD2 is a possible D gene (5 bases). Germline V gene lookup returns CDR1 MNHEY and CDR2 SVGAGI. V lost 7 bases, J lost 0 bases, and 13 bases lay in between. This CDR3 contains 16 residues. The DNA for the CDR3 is TGTGCCAGCAAGGAGGAGACCTACTCTGGGGCCAACGTCCTGACTTTC. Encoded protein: CASKEETYSGANVLTF.

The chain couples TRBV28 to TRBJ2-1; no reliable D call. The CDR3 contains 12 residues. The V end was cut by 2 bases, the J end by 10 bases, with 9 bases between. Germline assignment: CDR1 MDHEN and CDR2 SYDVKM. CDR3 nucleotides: TGTGCCAGCAGTTTAAGATCCCGGGAGCAGTTCTTC. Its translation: CASSLRSREQFF.

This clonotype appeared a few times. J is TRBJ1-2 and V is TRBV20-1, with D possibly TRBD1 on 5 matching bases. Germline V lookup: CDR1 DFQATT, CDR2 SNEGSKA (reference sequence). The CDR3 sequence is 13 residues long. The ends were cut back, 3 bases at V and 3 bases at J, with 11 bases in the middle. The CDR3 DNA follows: TGCAGTGCTAGGTTGGGGGATGACTATGGCTACACCTTC. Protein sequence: CSARLGDDYGYTF.

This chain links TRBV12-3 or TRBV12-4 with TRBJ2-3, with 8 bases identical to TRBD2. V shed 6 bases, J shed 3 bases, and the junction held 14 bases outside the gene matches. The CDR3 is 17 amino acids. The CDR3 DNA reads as TGTGCCAGCAGCCAATTCGGCAGCGGGAGTTGGACAGATACGCAGTATTTT. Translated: CASSQFGSGSWTDTQYF.

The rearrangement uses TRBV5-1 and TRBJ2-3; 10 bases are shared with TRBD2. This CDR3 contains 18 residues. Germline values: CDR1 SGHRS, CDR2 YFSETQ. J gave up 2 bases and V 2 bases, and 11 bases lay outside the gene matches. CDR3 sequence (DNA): TGCGCCAGCAGCTTCGGACTGATAGCGGGGGGCCCCACAGATACGCAGTATTTT. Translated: CASSFGLIAGGPTDTQYF. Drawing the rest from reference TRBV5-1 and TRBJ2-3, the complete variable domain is KAGVTQTPRYLIKTRGQQVTLSCSPISGHRSVSWYQQTPGQGLQFLFEYFSETQRNKGNFPGRFSGRQFSNSRSEMNVSTLELGDSALYLCASSFGLIAGGPTDTQYFGPGTRLTVL.

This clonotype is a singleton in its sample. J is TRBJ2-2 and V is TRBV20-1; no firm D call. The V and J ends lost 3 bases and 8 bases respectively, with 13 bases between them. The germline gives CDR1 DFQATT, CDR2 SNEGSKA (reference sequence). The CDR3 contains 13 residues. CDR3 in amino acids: CSASLPGSGELFF. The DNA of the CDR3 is TGCAGTGCTAGCCTACCCGGGTCGGGGGAGCTGTTTTTT.

CDR3 coding DNA: TGTGCCAGCAGCTTAGTTGGGACAGTCGATTCCTACGAGCAGTACTTC. This encodes CASSLVGTVDSYEQYF. V and J are TRBV7-2 and TRBJ2-7, with TRBD1 matching over 7 bases. CDR3 length: 16 residues. The germline V gene encodes CDR1 SGHTA and CDR2 FQGNSA. The V and J ends lost 1 base and 1 base, in that order; junction bases with no gene match: 7.

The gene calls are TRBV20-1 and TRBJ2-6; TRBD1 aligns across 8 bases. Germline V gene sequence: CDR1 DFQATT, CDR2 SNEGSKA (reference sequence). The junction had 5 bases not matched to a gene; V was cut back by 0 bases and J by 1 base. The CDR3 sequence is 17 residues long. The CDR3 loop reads CSARDWTGKSGANVLTF. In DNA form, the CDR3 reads TGCAGTGCTAGAGATTGGACAGGGAAGTCTGGGGCCAACGTCCTGACTTTC.

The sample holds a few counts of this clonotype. This CDR3 is CATGYHVKSQETQYF. The CDR3 region has the DNA TGTGCCACCGGTTATCACGTCAAGAGTCAAGAGACCCAGTACTTC. This chain links TRBV24-1 with TRBJ2-5, with D unclear. This CDR3 comprises 15 residues. Germline CDR1 KGHDR, CDR2 SFDVKD. Trimming cost V 9 bases and J 2 bases, with 18 bases left between them.

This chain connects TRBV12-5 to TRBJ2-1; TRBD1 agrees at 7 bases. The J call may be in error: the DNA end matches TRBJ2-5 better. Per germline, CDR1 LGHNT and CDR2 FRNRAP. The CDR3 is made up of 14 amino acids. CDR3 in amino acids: CASVQTGMRETQYF. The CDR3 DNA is TGTGCTAGTGTCCAGACAGGGATGCGAGAGACCCAGTACTTC.

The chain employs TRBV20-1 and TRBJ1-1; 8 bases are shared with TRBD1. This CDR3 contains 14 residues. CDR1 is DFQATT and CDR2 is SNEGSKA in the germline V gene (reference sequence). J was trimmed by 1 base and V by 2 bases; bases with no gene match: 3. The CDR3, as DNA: TGCAGTGCTAGACGACAGGGGAGGAACACTGAAGCTTTCTTT. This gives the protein CSARRQGRNTEAFF.

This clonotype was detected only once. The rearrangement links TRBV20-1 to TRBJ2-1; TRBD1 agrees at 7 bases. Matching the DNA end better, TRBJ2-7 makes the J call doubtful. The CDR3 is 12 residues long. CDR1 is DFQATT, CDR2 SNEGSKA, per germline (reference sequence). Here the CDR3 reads CSANDREHEQYF. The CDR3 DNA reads TGCAGTGCTAACGACAGGGAACACGAGCAGTACTTC.

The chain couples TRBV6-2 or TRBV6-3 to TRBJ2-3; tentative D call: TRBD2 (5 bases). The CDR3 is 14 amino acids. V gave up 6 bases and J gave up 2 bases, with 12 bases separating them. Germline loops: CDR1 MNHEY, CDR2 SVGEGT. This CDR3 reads CASRNPSNTDTQYF. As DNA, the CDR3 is TGTGCCAGCAGGAACCCTAGCAACACAGATACGCAGTATTTT.

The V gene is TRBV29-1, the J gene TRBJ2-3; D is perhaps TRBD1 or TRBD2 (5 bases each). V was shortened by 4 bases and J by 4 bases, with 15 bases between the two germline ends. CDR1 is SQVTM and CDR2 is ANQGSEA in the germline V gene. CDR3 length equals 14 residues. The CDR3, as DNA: TGCAGCGTTGGCCTGGCAGGGCGGGCAGATACGCAGTATTTT. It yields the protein CSVGLAGRADTQYF.

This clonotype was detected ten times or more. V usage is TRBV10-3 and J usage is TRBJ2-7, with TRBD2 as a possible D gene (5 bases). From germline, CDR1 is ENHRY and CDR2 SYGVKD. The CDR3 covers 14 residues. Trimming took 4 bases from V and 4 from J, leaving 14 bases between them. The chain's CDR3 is CAISGGSPMYEQYF. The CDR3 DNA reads TGTGCCATCAGTGGAGGGTCCCCAATGTACGAGCAGTACTTC.

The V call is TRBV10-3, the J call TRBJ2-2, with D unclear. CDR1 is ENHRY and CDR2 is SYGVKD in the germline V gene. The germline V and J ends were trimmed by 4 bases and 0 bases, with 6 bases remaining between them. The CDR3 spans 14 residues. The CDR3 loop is CAISATANTGELFF. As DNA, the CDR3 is TGTGCCATCAGTGCCACAGCGAACACCGGGGAGCTGTTTTTT.

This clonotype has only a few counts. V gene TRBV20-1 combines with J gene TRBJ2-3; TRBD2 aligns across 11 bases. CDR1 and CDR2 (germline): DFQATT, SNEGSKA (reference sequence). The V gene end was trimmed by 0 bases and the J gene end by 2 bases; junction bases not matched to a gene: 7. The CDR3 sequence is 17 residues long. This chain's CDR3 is CSARDRASGGITDTQYF. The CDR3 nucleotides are TGCAGTGCTAGAGATCGGGCTAGCGGGGGGATCACAGATACGCAGTATTTT.

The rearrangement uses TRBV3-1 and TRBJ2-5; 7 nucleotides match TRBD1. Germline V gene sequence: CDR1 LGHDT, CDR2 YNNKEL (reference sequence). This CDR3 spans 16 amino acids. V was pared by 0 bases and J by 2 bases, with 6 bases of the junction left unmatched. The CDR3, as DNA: TGTGCCAGCAGCCAAGACCCGACAGGGACACAAGAGACCCAGTACTTC. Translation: CASSQDPTGTQETQYF.

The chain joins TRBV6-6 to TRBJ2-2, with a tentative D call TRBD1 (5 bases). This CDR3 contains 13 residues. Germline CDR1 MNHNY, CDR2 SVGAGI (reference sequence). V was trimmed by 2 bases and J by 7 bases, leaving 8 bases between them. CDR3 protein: CASSYGAVGELFF. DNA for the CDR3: TGTGCCAGCAGTTACGGGGCGGTCGGGGAGCTGTTTTTT.

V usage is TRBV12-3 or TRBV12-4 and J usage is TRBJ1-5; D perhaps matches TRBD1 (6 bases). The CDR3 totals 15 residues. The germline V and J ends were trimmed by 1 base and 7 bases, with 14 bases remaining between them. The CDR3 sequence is CASSLVYREHQPQHF. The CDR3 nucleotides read TGTGCCAGCAGTTTAGTTTACAGGGAGCACCAGCCCCAGCATTTT.